Shown below are 10 T cell receptor beta chains from a single sample sequenced in a study of blood T cell repertoires in COVID-19. The repertoire was sequenced with immunoSEQ multiplex PCR; TCRdb's copy has only in-frame clones and lacks some. The sample consists of 90,000 to 130,000 clones, 88% of them appearing once. The material sequenced was peripheral blood. The receptors shown here come from a woman between 45 and 65 years old with acute or convalescent COVID-19.

Only one count was recorded for this clone. This chain connects TRBV6-6 to TRBJ1-5; D unclear. The germline V gene has CDR1 MNHNY and CDR2 SVGAGI (reference sequence). V was cut by 10 bases and J by 0 bases, with 16 bases left in between. CDR3 length: 15 amino acids. The CDR3 loop is CATQQTIYSNQPQHF. The DNA of the CDR3 is TGTGCCACCCAACAGACCATCTATAGCAATCAGCCCCAGCATTTT.

The rearrangement uses TRBV11-2 and TRBJ2-1; 9 bases fit TRBD1. The junction had 4 bases not matched to a gene; V was cut back by 3 bases and J by 4 bases. The CDR3 contains 15 residues. Germline values: CDR1 SGHAT, CDR2 FQNNGV. CDR3 in amino acids: CASSLGTGLYNEQFF. As DNA, the CDR3 is TGTGCCAGCAGCTTGGGGACAGGGCTATACAATGAGCAGTTCTTC. Full variable domain (rest looked up from reference TRBV11-2 and TRBJ2-1): EAGVAQSPRYKIIEKRQSVAFWCNPISGHATLYWYQQILGQGPKLLIQFQNNGVVDDSQLPKDRFSAERLKGVDSTLKIQPAKLEDSAVYLCASSLGTGLYNEQFFGPGTRLTVL.

This clone was seen just once. V is TRBV4-2 and J is TRBJ2-3; 7 bases agree with TRBD2. After removal of 0 bases from V and 2 bases from J, the junction contained 8 bases not matched to a gene. Germline V gene data show CDR1 as LGHNA and CDR2 as YNFKEQ. The CDR3 is 17 residues long. CDR3: CASSQDQGAGSTDTQYF. Written as DNA, the CDR3 is TGTGCCAGCAGCCAAGATCAGGGAGCGGGATCCACAGATACGCAGTATTTT.

This clone was detected once. This sequence joins TRBV5-1 and TRBJ2-5, with 7 bases fitting TRBD2. The CDR3 length is 16 residues. Germline values: CDR1 SGHRS, CDR2 YFSETQ. V trimming: 4 bases; J trimming: 5 bases; junction bases outside the gene matches: 14. In DNA, the CDR3 is TGCGCCAGCAGCCCTAGACTAGCCTTACCGAGGGAGACCCAGTACTTC. Encoded protein: CASSPRLALPRETQYF. Full variable domain (remainder filled in from reference TRBV5-1 and TRBJ2-5): KAGVTQTPRYLIKTRGQQVTLSCSPISGHRSVSWYQQTPGQGLQFLFEYFSETQRNKGNFPGRFSGRQFSNSRSEMNVSTLELGDSALYLCASSPRLALPRETQYFGPGTRLLVL.

This clone appeared once. CDR3 in DNA: TGTGCCAGCAGCCTTTCGACAGGGAAGGACTACAATGAGCAGTTCTTC. Translation gives CASSLSTGKDYNEQFF. This rearrangement joins TRBV5-4 to TRBJ2-1, with TRBD1 matching 7 bases. Per the germline V gene, CDR1 is SGHNT and CDR2 is YYREEE (reference sequence). This CDR3 is 16 amino acids long. The J segment lost 3 bases and the V segment lost 4 bases, leaving 10 bases of the junction unmatched.

The rearrangement uses TRBV5-1 and TRBJ2-7, with TRBD2 identical over 8 bases. Looked up from germline, CDR1 is SGHRS and CDR2 is YFSETQ. This CDR3 comprises 15 residues. V dropped 4 bases and J dropped 2; count of bases not matched to a gene: 8. The CDR3 nucleotides are TGCGCCAGCAGCCCGGTGGCGGGAGGAACCTACGAGCAGTACTTC. Protein: CASSPVAGGTYEQYF.

The chain recombines TRBV6-1 with TRBJ1-5, with D possibly being TRBD1 (6 bases). Germline loops: CDR1 MNHNS, CDR2 SASEGT. The CDR3 consists of 14 residues. V was pared by 3 bases and J by 7 bases, with 13 bases between. CDR3 protein: CASSDNRAWQPQHF. The CDR3 coding sequence is TGTGCCAGCAGTGATAACAGGGCCTGGCAGCCCCAGCATTTT.

This clone was seen once. The gene calls are TRBV5-4 and TRBJ2-2; 10 bases align to TRBD1. Germline V gene lookup returns CDR1 SGHNT and CDR2 YYREEE (reference sequence). CDR3 size: 15 residues. The V and J ends lost 9 bases and 8 bases, in that order; junction bases with no gene match: 13. CDR3 loop: CATGPGQGFSGELFF. The DNA of the CDR3 is TGTGCCACCGGACCGGGACAGGGGTTTAGTGGGGAGCTGTTTTTT.

Here the CDR3 reads CASSPGEVAKNIQYF. The CDR3 DNA reads TGTGCCAGCTCACCCGGTGAGGTGGCCAAAAACATTCAGTACTTC. V is TRBV6-5 and J is TRBJ2-4; D is undetermined. The germline V gene encodes CDR1 MNHEY and CDR2 SVGAGI. V was clipped by 8 bases and J by 1 base, with 15 bases between them. This CDR3 comprises 15 residues.

This chain joins TRBV12-3 or TRBV12-4 and TRBJ2-4; D call uncertain. The V end lost 5 bases, the J end lost 0 bases, and 5 bases lay between the germline ends. The CDR3 totals 13 residues. CDR3 in DNA: TGTGCCAGCAGTCGGGTAGCCAAAAACATTCAGTACTTC. It encodes CASSRVAKNIQYF.